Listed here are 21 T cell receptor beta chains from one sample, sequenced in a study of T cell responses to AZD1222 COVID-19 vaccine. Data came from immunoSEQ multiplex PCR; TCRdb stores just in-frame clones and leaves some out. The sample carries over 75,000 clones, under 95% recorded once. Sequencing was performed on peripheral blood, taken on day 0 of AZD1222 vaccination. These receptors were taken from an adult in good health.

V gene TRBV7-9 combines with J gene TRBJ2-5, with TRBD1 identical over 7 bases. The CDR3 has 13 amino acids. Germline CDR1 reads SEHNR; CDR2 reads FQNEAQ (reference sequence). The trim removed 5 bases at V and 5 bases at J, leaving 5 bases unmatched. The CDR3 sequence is CASSDRVWETQYF. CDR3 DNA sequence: TGTGCCAGCAGCGACAGGGTTTGGGAGACCCAGTACTTC.

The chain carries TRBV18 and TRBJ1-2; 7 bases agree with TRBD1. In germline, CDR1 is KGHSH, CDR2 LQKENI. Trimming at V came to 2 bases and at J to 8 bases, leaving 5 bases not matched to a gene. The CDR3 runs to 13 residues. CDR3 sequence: CASSPTGAQGYTF. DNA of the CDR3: TGTGCCAGCTCACCAACAGGGGCGCAAGGCTACACCTTC. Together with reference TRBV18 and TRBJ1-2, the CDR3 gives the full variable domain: NAGVMQNPRHLVRRRGQEARLRCSPMKGHSHVYWYRQLPEEGLKFMVYLQKENIIDESGMPKERFSAEFPKEGPSILRIQQVVRGDSAAYFCASSPTGAQGYTFGSGTRLTVV.

In DNA, the CDR3 is TGCAGCGTTGAAGTGAATTGGGAGCTAGCTAACTATGGCTACACCTTC. As protein: CSVEVNWELANYGYTF. V gene TRBV29-1 combines with J gene TRBJ1-2; D is ambiguous. This CDR3 contains 16 residues. Trimming shortened V by 1 base and J by 0 bases, and 15 bases separated the two germline ends. Germline V lookup: CDR1 SQVTM, CDR2 ANQGSEA. The full variable domain, in which reference TRBV29-1 and TRBJ1-2 provide the parts outside the CDR3, is SAVISQKPSRDICQRGTSLTIQCQVDSQVTMMFWYRQQPGQSLTLIATANQGSEATYESGFVIDKFPISRPNLTFSTLTVSNMSPEDSSIYLCSVEVNWELANYGYTFGSGTRLTVV.

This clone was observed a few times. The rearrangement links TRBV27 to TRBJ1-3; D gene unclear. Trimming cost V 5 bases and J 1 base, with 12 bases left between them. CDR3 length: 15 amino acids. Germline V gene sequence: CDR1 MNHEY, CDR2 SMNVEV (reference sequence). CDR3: CASSEGLSSGNTIYF. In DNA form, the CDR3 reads TGTGCCAGCAGTGAAGGACTGTCTTCTGGAAACACCATATATTTT.

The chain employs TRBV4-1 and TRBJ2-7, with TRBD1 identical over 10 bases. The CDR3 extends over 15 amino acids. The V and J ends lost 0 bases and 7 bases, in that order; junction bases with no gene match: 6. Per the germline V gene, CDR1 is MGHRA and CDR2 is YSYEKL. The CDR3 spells CASSQDGTGAWEQYF. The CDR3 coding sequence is TGCGCCAGCAGCCAAGATGGGACAGGGGCTTGGGAGCAGTACTTC.

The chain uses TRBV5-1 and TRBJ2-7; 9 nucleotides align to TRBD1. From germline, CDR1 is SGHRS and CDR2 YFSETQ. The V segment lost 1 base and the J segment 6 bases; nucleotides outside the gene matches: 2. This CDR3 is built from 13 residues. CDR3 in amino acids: CASSLNRGLEQYF. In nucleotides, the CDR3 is TGCGCCAGCAGCTTGAACAGGGGGCTCGAGCAGTACTTC.

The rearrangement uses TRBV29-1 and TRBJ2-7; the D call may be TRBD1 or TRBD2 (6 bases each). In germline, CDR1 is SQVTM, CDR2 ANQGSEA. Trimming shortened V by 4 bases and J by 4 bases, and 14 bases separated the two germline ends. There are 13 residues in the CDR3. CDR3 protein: CSVGGPGSYEQYF. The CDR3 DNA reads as TGCAGCGTTGGGGGGCCCGGGAGTTACGAGCAGTACTTC.

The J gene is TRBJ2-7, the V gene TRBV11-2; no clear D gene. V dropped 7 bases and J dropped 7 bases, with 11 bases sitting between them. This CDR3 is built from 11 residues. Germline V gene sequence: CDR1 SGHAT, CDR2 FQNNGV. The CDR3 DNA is TGTGCCAGCACCTCCCGGAGTGAGCAGTACTTC. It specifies CASTSRSEQYF.

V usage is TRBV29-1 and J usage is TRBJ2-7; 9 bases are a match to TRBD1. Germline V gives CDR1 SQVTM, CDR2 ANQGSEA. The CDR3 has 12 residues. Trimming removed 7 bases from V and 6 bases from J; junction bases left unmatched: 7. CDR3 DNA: TGCAGCGCGGGACAGGGAACCGGCGAGCAGTACTTC. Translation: CSAGQGTGEQYF.

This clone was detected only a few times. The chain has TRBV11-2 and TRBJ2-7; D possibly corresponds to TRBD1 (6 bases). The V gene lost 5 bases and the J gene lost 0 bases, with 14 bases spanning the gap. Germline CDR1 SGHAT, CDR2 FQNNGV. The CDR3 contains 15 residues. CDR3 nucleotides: TGTGCCAGCAGCAGCCGGGACACAAGCTCCTACGAGCAGTACTTC. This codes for CASSSRDTSSYEQYF.

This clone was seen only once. CDR3 in DNA: TGTGCCAGCGGGACCTACAGGGGGAACACTGAAGCTTTCTTT. Its translation is CASGTYRGNTEAFF. The V gene is TRBV6-5, the J gene TRBJ1-1, with 7 positions matching TRBD1. CDR1 is MNHEY, CDR2 SVGAGI, per germline. V dropped 8 bases and J dropped 1; count of bases not matched to a gene: 7. The CDR3 has 14 amino acids.

CDR3: CASSLYPRGDEQYF. The DNA for the CDR3 is TGTGCCAGCAGCTTATATCCCAGGGGCGACGAGCAGTACTTC. V usage is TRBV7-3 and J usage is TRBJ2-7; TRBD1 is a possible D gene (6 bases). CDR3 size: 14 residues. With 2 bases removed from V and 5 bases from J, the gap between germline ends came to 13 bases. Germline V gene data show CDR1 as SGHTA and CDR2 as FQGTGA.

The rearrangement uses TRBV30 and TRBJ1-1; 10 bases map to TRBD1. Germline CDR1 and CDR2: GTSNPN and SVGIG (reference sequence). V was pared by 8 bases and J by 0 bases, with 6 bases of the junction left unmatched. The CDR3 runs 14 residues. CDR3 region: CAARQGAMNTEAFF. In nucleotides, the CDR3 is TGTGCCGCTAGACAGGGGGCCATGAACACTGAAGCTTTCTTT.

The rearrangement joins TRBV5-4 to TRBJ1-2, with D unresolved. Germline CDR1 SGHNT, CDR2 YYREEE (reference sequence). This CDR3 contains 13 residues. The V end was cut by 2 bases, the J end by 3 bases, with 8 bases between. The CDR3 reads CASSLRPYYGYTF. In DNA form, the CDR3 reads TGTGCCAGCAGCTTAAGACCGTACTATGGCTACACCTTC.

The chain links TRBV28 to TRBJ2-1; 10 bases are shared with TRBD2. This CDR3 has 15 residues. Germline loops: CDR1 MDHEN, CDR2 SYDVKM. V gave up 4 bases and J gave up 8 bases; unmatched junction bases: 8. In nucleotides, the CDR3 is TGTGCCAGCAGTTATAGCGGGAGGACCGGCGATGAGCAGTTCTTC. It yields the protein CASSYSGRTGDEQFF.

The CDR3 here is CASSSGSRDRRPGYTF. The CDR3 DNA follows: TGTGCCAGCAGTTCCGGTTCCCGGGACAGGAGGCCCGGCTACACCTTC. This rearrangement joins TRBV6-5 to TRBJ1-2; the match to TRBD1 covers 8 bases. From germline, CDR1 is MNHEY and CDR2 SVGAGI. J lost 8 bases, V lost 4 bases, and 15 bases had no gene match. This CDR3 is 16 amino acids long.

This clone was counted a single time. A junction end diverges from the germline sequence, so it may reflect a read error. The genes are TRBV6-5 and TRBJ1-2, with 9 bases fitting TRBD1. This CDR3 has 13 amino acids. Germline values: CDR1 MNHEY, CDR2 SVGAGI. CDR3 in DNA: TGTGCCAGCAGCACAACGGACAGGGGAGGCTACACTTTC. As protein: CASSTTDRGGYTF.

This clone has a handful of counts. As DNA, the CDR3 is TGTGCCAGCAGCCATAGGGACGGGGGAAGCGAAGCTTTCTTT. Encoded protein: CASSHRDGGSEAFF. V and J are TRBV3-1 (or the pseudogene TRBV3-2) and TRBJ1-1; D possibly corresponds to TRBD1 (5 bases). Per the germline V gene, CDR1 is LGHDT and CDR2 is YNNKEL (reference sequence). The V end lost 3 bases, the J end lost 8 bases, and 16 bases lay between the germline ends. The CDR3 runs to 14 residues.

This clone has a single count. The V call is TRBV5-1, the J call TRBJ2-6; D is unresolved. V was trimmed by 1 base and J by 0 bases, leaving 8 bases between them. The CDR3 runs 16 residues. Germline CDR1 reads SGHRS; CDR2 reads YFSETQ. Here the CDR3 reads CASSLRQVSGANVLTF. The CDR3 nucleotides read TGCGCCAGCAGCTTGCGGCAGGTCTCTGGGGCCAACGTCCTGACTTTC.

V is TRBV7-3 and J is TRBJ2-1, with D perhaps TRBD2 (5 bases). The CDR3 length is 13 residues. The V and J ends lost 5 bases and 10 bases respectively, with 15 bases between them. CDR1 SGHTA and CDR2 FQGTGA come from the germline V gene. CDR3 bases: TGTGCCAGCAGCCCCGGGGTATGGGCAGAGCAGTTCTTC. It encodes CASSPGVWAEQFF.

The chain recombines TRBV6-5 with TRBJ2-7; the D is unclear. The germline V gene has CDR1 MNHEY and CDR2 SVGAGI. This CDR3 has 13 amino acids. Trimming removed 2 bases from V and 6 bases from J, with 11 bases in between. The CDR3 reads CASSYGLDGEQYF. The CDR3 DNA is TGTGCCAGCAGTTACGGCTTGGATGGCGAGCAGTACTTC.